What follows is one T cell receptor beta chain and its context. Its antigen is currently unknown. The data belong to a study of human CD8 memory T cell subsets. Findings and limits, study-wide: Diversity, measured as normalized Shannon-Wiener diversity, was similarly high in stem-like memory and precursor exhausted T cells. Effector memory cells did not share this. Precursor exhausted and stem-like memory T cell repertoires shared minimal overlap. This study sequenced T cell receptor beta chains only.

Libraries of TCR beta chains were produced by 5' RACE (UMI-labeled). Reprocessing the 5' RACE reads, TCRdb reports a single entry for every CDR3 protein and omits DNA. This table holds 5,000 or so distinct CDR3 sequences. The V gene's germline CDR1 is KGHDR and CDR2 SFDVKD. This CDR3 spans 13 amino acids. The V gene is TRBV24-1, the J gene TRBJ2-7. The origin of this receptor is a human donor in good health. The sample comprised CD8+ T cells from PBMCs. CDR3 in amino acids: CATSDLGYAEQYF.